This T cell receptor (beta chain) was found in a study of T cell responses to AZD1222 COVID-19 vaccine. Overall study results and limits: At baseline, seropositivity was found in only six AZD1222 recipients.

Produced via immunoSEQ multiplex PCR; TCRdb's table is partial and in-frame only. The sample records 150,000 to 200,000 clones, roughly 94% being singletons. In the case of this clone: Its matching antigen is unknown.

From germline, CDR1 is LGHNA and CDR2 YNFKEQ. V lost 2 bases, J lost 2 bases, and 6 bases stayed unmatched. The length of the CDR3 is 16 residues. The chain joins TRBV4-2 to TRBJ1-5, with TRBD1 matching over 7 bases. The TCR was taken from an adult in good health. The sample in question was peripheral blood, obtained on day 0 of AZD1222 vaccination. The CDR3 reads CASSQYVQGGNQPQHF. For the CDR3, the DNA is TGTGCCAGCAGCCAATACGTCCAGGGGGGCAATCAGCCCCAGCATTTT.